Sequencing of this T cell receptor beta chain was carried out in a study of human T cells and chemical hapten exposure. Study-level information: Diphenylcyclopropenone, dosed weekly to the scalp, was given to patients throughout the approximately 24-week study. Read at 6 days, the patch tests placed 0.01% DPC on the upper back.

TCRdb reprocessed the RACE reads with MiXCR, giving one entry per CDR3 protein. The sample contains under 65,000 distinct CDR3 sequences, 9% to 9.5% of which appear only once. This clonotype was detected ten times or more. Noted time point: patch test 1, 2 weeks after DPC sensitization. Treatment of the sample: therapeutic diphenylcyclopropenone sensitization with weekly scalp DPC. The authors extracted total RNA from unfractionated whole blood. The TCR sequence derives from a woman in her fifties or sixties with alopecia areata. Some clones in this sample may be carry-over from other donors' samples. The sequencing used whole blood, collected in connection with sensitization to the hapten diphenylcyclopropenone (DPC).

The CDR3 loop is CASSLEGRGGTDTQYF. CDR3 in DNA: TGTGCCAGCAGCTTAGAAGGGAGGGGAGGCACAGATACGCAGTATTTT. The chain uses TRBV7-2 and TRBJ2-3; 7 bases fit TRBD2. The V and J ends lost 1 base and 1 base, in that order; junction bases with no gene match: 5. This CDR3 spans 16 amino acids. Germline V gene sequence: CDR1 SGHTA, CDR2 FQGNSA. Together with reference TRBV7-2 and TRBJ2-3, the CDR3 gives the full variable domain: GAGVSQSPSNKVTEKGKDVELRCDPISGHTALYWYRQSLGQGLEFLIYFQGNSAPDKSGLPSDRFSAERTGGSVSTLTIQRTQQEDSAVYLCASSLEGRGGTDTQYFGPGTRLTVL.